This TCR beta chain was retrieved from a study of cytomegalovirus exposure and HLA in healthy donors. TCRdb keeps only in-frame clones here, not all; method: immunoSEQ multiplex PCR. The table includes 110,000 to 150,000 clones, 94% detected once. The germline gives CDR1 SGHTA, CDR2 FQGTGA. The CDR3 length is 15 residues. V lost 1 base, J lost 1 base, and 11 bases lay in between. This sequence originates from a man younger than 35 in good health and CMV-seropositive. Sample: PBMCs. V and J are TRBV7-3 and TRBJ2-7; no clear D. The CDR3 protein is CASSLKSGESYEQYF. The CDR3 DNA is TGTGCCAGCAGCTTAAAATCGGGTGAATCCTACGAGCAGTACTTC. The variable domain in full, completed from reference TRBV7-3 and TRBJ2-7, reads GAGVSQTPSNKVTEKGKYVELRCDPISGHTALYWYRQSLGQGPEFLIYFQGTGAADDSGLPNDRFFAVRPEGSVSTLKIQRTERGDSAVYLCASSLKSGESYEQYFGPGTRLTVT.